This T cell receptor (beta chain) was documented in a study of T cell responses to AZD1222 COVID-19 vaccine. Here immunoSEQ multiplex PCR was the method, and the copy in TCRdb shows in-frame clones only, minus some. The sample has about 110,000 clones; roughly 91% are singletons. The CDR3 length is 15 residues. V trimming: 3 bases; J trimming: 6 bases; junction bases outside the gene matches: 10. From germline, CDR1 is LGHDT and CDR2 YNNKEL (reference sequence). The study's findings and limits: At 160-218 and 743-854, vaccine-associated CD4 TCRs were dominant, and they spanned spike. It was only after the peak T cell response that any repertoires were sampled.

Note on this clone: Its antigen remains unknown.

The sequence came from an adult who received the AZD1222 COVID-19 vaccine. The chain employs TRBV3-1 (or the pseudogene TRBV3-2) and TRBJ2-7, with TRBD2 identical over 8 bases. The material sequenced was peripheral blood, taken 28 days after the second AZD1222 dose. The CDR3 DNA reads TGTGCCAGCAGCCAGGATCGGGGGGGTCGCTGCGAGCAGTACTTC. Translated, it gives CASSQDRGGRCEQYF.